The 15 T cell receptor beta chains given below trace back to one sample, sequenced in a study of PD-1 blockade in classical Hodgkin lymphoma. The table came from immunoSEQ multiplex PCR; TCRdb's copy has only in-frame clones and leaves some out. This repertoire shows tens of thousands of clones, approximately 80% found once; its top ten account for about a fifth. Time point reported: cycle 4 day 1 (C4D1), after around six weeks of nivolumab. No patient escaped relapse after autologous stem cell transplantation, and brentuximab vedotin exposure varied. The specimen comprised peripheral blood mononuclear cells (PBMCs), sampled before the fourth cycle of nivolumab. These receptors originate from a human donor with classical Hodgkin lymphoma.

This clone turned up a few times. The genes are TRBV9 and TRBJ1-4; 7 positions match TRBD1. The trim removed 6 bases at V and 3 bases at J, leaving 5 bases unmatched. The germline V gene encodes CDR1 SGDLS and CDR2 YYNGEE. The CDR3 length is 14 residues. The CDR3 here is CASNKQGANEKLFF. The CDR3, as DNA: TGTGCCAGCAACAAGCAGGGGGCTAATGAAAAACTGTTTTTT.

This clone was recorded a few times. This chain joins TRBV28 and TRBJ1-1; a weak D match, TRBD1 (6 bases). CDR3 length: 14 residues. V was trimmed by 6 bases and J by 1 base, leaving 12 bases between them. Germline-derived CDR1 and CDR2 are MDHEN and SYDVKM. CDR3 DNA sequence: TGTGCCAGCAGGCAACAGGGCGGGAACACTGAAGCTTTCTTT. It translates to CASRQQGGNTEAFF. Complete variable domain (other parts from reference TRBV28 and TRBJ1-1): DVKVTQSSRYLVKRTGEKVFLECVQDMDHENMFWYRQDPGLGLRLIYFSYDVKMKEKGDIPEGYSVSREKKERFSLILESASTNQTSMYLCASRQQGGNTEAFFGQGTRLTVV.

The rearrangement joins TRBV28 to TRBJ2-3, with D maybe TRBD2 (7 bases). Germline V gene lookup returns CDR1 MDHEN and CDR2 SYDVKM. V lost 4 bases and J lost 1, with 12 bases in between. There are 15 residues in the CDR3. CDR3 in DNA: TGTGCCAGCAGTTCCGCCGGGGGGCGCACAGATACGCAGTATTTT. Protein sequence: CASSSAGGRTDTQYF.

V and J are TRBV19 and TRBJ2-7; possible D gene TRBD2, 6 bases. Germline loops: CDR1 LNHDA, CDR2 SQIVND (reference sequence). The CDR3 is made up of 12 amino acids. The V gene lost 10 bases and the J gene lost 0 bases, with 10 bases spanning the gap. The CDR3 DNA reads TGTGCCACCGAGGGACTCTCCTACGAGCAGTACTTC. Amino acid sequence: CATEGLSYEQYF.

This clone has just a few counts. This chain uses TRBV19 with TRBJ1-5, with D possibly TRBD1 on 6 matching bases. Germline V gene sequence: CDR1 LNHDA, CDR2 SQIVND (reference sequence). V lost 7 bases and J 1 base, leaving 14 bases between the germline ends. There are 15 residues in the CDR3. The CDR3 here is CASKTTGTSNQPQHF. In DNA form, the CDR3 reads TGTGCCAGTAAGACTACAGGGACGAGCAATCAGCCCCAGCATTTT.

This chain connects TRBV11-2 to TRBJ1-4; TRBD1 might be the D (5 bases). From germline, CDR1 is SGHAT and CDR2 FQNNGV. Deletions cut 5 bases from V and 8 bases from J, with 21 bases between. The CDR3 is made up of 16 amino acids. The CDR3 nucleotides are TGTGCCAGCAGCCACCCCGGGGACCTGCGGGGCGAAAAACTGTTTTTT. Translated, it gives CASSHPGDLRGEKLFF.

The gene calls are TRBV28 and TRBJ1-5; D might be TRBD1 (5 bases). This CDR3 has 15 amino acids. The V and J ends lost 5 bases and 0 bases respectively, with 11 bases between them. Germline V gene sequence: CDR1 MDHEN, CDR2 SYDVKM. CDR3 in DNA: TGTGCCAGCAGTCTCGGGGGGGGTAGCAATCAGCCCCAGCATTTT. The encoded protein is CASSLGGGSNQPQHF.

This chain uses TRBV5-1 with TRBJ1-2, with D maybe TRBD1 (5 bases). CDR3 length equals 15 residues. V dropped 0 bases and J dropped 4 bases, with 13 bases sitting between them. Germline CDR1 and CDR2: SGHRS and YFSETQ. The CDR3 here is CASSLERGGVYGYTF. CDR3 DNA: TGCGCCAGCAGCTTGGAGCGGGGGGGAGTCTATGGCTACACCTTC. Complete variable domain (other parts from reference TRBV5-1 and TRBJ1-2): KAGVTQTPRYLIKTRGQQVTLSCSPISGHRSVSWYQQTPGQGLQFLFEYFSETQRNKGNFPGRFSGRQFSNSRSEMNVSTLELGDSALYLCASSLERGGVYGYTFGSGTRLTVV.

A few counts support this clone. This chain connects TRBV5-8 to TRBJ2-1; D remains unclear. The CDR3 contains 17 residues. V was trimmed by 0 bases and J by 0 bases, leaving 13 bases between them. Germline V gives CDR1 SGHTS, CDR2 YDEGEE. The CDR3 DNA sequence: TGTGCCAGCAGCTTGGTTTTCCAGATCAGCTCCTACAATGAGCAGTTCTTC. Translated: CASSLVFQISSYNEQFF.

The rearrangement links TRBV27 to TRBJ2-3; 8 nucleotides agree with TRBD2. Germline CDR1 and CDR2: MNHEY and SMNVEV (reference sequence). J gave up 3 bases and V 3 bases, and 5 bases lay outside the gene matches. The CDR3 is made up of 15 amino acids. The CDR3, as DNA: TGTGCCAGCAGTTTTCTCGGGGGGGATACAGATACGCAGTATTTT. Residues: CASSFLGGDTDTQYF.

This clone showed up many times. This sequence joins TRBV25-1 and TRBJ1-2; tentative D call: TRBD1 (6 bases). The CDR3 sequence is 13 residues long. V dropped 10 bases and J dropped 7 bases, with 19 bases sitting between them. Germline V lookup: CDR1 MGHDK, CDR2 SYGVNS. This CDR3 reads CATMGTLLAGYTF. The CDR3 coding sequence is TGTGCCACCATGGGGACATTATTAGCTGGCTACACCTTC.

The chain is built from TRBV19 and TRBJ2-2, with 8 bases matching TRBD1. This CDR3 is 15 amino acids long. The V and J ends lost 7 bases and 6 bases, in that order; junction bases with no gene match: 10. CDR1 is LNHDA and CDR2 is SQIVND in the germline V gene (reference sequence). CDR3 loop: CASNLRDRRAGELFF. CDR3 bases: TGTGCCAGTAACCTAAGGGACAGGAGGGCCGGGGAGCTGTTTTTT.

In DNA form, the CDR3 reads TGTGCCAGCGCGGCTAGCCCATTACAAGCTACGCAGTATTTT. It specifies CASAASPLQATQYF. The rearrangement links TRBV6-5 to TRBJ2-3, with D perhaps TRBD2 (5 bases). Germline V gene lookup returns CDR1 MNHEY and CDR2 SVGAGI. Trimming pared 8 bases from V and 8 bases from J, leaving 20 bases between. The CDR3 has 14 residues.

The chain has TRBV28 and TRBJ2-3, with TRBD2 matching over 10 bases. This CDR3 spans 20 amino acids. Per germline, CDR1 MDHEN and CDR2 SYDVKM. After removal of 3 bases from V and 1 base from J, the junction contained 16 bases not matched to a gene. DNA of the CDR3: TGTGCCAGCAGTTTGATCGCCCGCGGAGGTCTAGCGGGGGGCACAGATACGCAGTATTTT. Translating gives CASSLIARGGLAGGTDTQYF.

The chain has TRBV18 and TRBJ2-5; 10 bases align to TRBD1. The junction had 6 bases not matched to a gene; V was cut back by 3 bases and J by 5 bases. Looked up from germline, CDR1 is KGHSH and CDR2 is LQKENI. The CDR3 contains 15 residues. Written as DNA, the CDR3 is TGTGCCAGCTCACCTGAAGGACAGGGGGAGGAGACCCAGTACTTC. Protein sequence: CASSPEGQGEETQYF.